The source of this T cell receptor (beta chain) is a study of radiotherapy plus CTLA-4 blockade in lung cancer. The table came from immunoSEQ multiplex PCR; TCRdb's copy has only in-frame clones and leaves some out. The sample includes more than 90,000 clones, about 83% of them seen just once. The CDR3 runs 14 residues. V shed 4 bases and J 8 bases; nucleotides not matched to a gene: 10. Germline assignment: CDR1 MGHRA and CDR2 YSYEKL. Focal radiation was given together with CTLA-4 blockade (ipilimumab) to patients with chemo-refractory metastatic non-small-cell lung cancer. The chain joins TRBV4-1 to TRBJ1-2, with 7 bases identical to TRBD1. Source: peripheral blood, taken from a patient treated with radiotherapy plus ipilimumab. The TCR was taken from a human donor with non-small cell lung cancer who had a partial response to radiotherapy plus ipilimumab. The CDR3 sequence: CASSRATDRAGYTF. The CDR3 DNA reads as TGCGCCAGCAGCCGCGCGACTGACAGGGCGGGCTACACCTTC.